The rows below give T cell receptor beta chains drawn from one sample of a study of OX40 agonist ivuxolimab in advanced cancers. Profiled with immunoSEQ multiplex PCR; TCRdb holds only in-frame clones, not every one. The top ten hold 3% to 4% of the sample, which has 50,000 to 65,000 clones, roughly 88% seen once. This sample comprised CD4+ or CD8+ T cells sorted from blood, obtained in a trial of the OX40 agonist ivuxolimab. Every receptor here comes from an adult with an advanced solid tumor such as melanoma, head and neck, liver or kidney cancer. Both conserved end residues are part of each CDR3. Fields, in order: clone size, J gene, V gene, D gene, CDR3 DNA, CDR3 protein. The D gene is left open where the match is weak. Size tells how often a clone was seen (once, few, many) or the class of an expanded clone, and some rows leave it out.

clone_size: -
j_call: TRBJ2-1
v_call: TRBV6-5
d_call: -
cdr3_nt: TGTGCCAGCAGTAAAACGTGGGGGAATGAGCAGTTCTTC
cdr3_aa: CASSKTWGNEQFF

clone_size: -
j_call: TRBJ1-1
v_call: TRBV18
d_call: TRBD1
cdr3_nt: TGTGCCAGCTCACCGACAGGGGGGGAAGCTTTCTTT
cdr3_aa: CASSPTGGEAFF

clone_size: -
j_call: TRBJ2-7
v_call: TRBV28
d_call: -
cdr3_nt: TGTGCCAGCAGTTTCCTCCGAGCCGAGCAGTACTTC
cdr3_aa: CASSFLRAEQYF

clone_size: -
j_call: TRBJ2-5
v_call: TRBV4-3
d_call: -
cdr3_nt: TGCGCCAGCAGCCGAGCGGACGGACCCCAAGAGACCCAGTACTTC
cdr3_aa: CASSRADGPQETQYF

clone_size: -
j_call: TRBJ2-3
v_call: TRBV11-3
d_call: TRBD2
cdr3_nt: TGTGCCAGCAGCCGAAACGGACTAGCGGACACAGATACGCAGTATTTT
cdr3_aa: CASSRNGLADTDTQYF

clone_size: -
j_call: TRBJ2-7
v_call: TRBV27
d_call: -
cdr3_nt: TGTGCCAGCAGTTTATCGAGACAGTCCTACGAGCAGTACTTC
cdr3_aa: CASSLSRQSYEQYF

clone_size: once
j_call: TRBJ2-3
v_call: TRBV10-3
d_call: TRBD2
cdr3_nt: TGTGCCATCAGTGTTGCGGGAGTACAAGATACGCAGTATTTT
cdr3_aa: CAISVAGVQDTQYF

clone_size: once
j_call: TRBJ1-2
v_call: TRBV15
d_call: TRBD1
cdr3_nt: TGTGCCACCAGCCAGTCCCGGGACAGGGTTTGGGATGGCTACACCTTC
cdr3_aa: CATSQSRDRVWDGYTF

clone_size: -
j_call: TRBJ2-3
v_call: TRBV7-9
d_call: TRBD2
cdr3_nt: TGTGCCAGCAGCTGGACTAGCGGGAGCTCAGATACGCAGTATTTT
cdr3_aa: CASSWTSGSSDTQYF

clone_size: once
j_call: TRBJ2-3
v_call: TRBV30
d_call: TRBD2
cdr3_nt: TGTGCCTGGACCAACGGGGGGAGGGCGTATTTT
cdr3_aa: CAWTNGGRAYF

clone_size: -
j_call: TRBJ2-3
v_call: TRBV4-1
d_call: TRBD2
cdr3_nt: TGCGCCAGCAGTCGAGAAAGCGGGACCAAGACAGATACGCAGTATTTT
cdr3_aa: CASSRESGTKTDTQYF

clone_size: -
j_call: TRBJ1-3
v_call: TRBV6-5
d_call: -
cdr3_nt: TGTGCCAGCAGTTACTCGGTGGCAGCTTCTGACACCATATATTTT
cdr3_aa: CASSYSVAASDTIYF

clone_size: few
j_call: TRBJ2-2
v_call: TRBV28
d_call: TRBD2
cdr3_nt: TGTGCCAGTGGGACTAGCGGGAGAAGCGGGGAGCTGTTTTTT
cdr3_aa: CASGTSGRSGELFF

clone_size: -
j_call: TRBJ2-7
v_call: TRBV6-1
d_call: TRBD2
cdr3_nt: TGTGCCAGCAGCCCCCCGGGAGCGGGGAACTACGAGCAGTACTTC
cdr3_aa: CASSPPGAGNYEQYF

clone_size: -
j_call: TRBJ2-1
v_call: TRBV10-3
d_call: TRBD1
cdr3_nt: TGTGCCATCAGTCACAGGGGGTGGAATGAGCAGTTCTTC
cdr3_aa: CAISHRGWNEQFF

clone_size: -
j_call: TRBJ2-3
v_call: TRBV9
d_call: TRBD2
cdr3_nt: TGTGCCAGCAGCGGCCTTAGCGGGGAGTACACAGATACGCAGTATTTT
cdr3_aa: CASSGLSGEYTDTQYF

clone_size: -
j_call: TRBJ1-3
v_call: TRBV7-2
d_call: TRBD1
cdr3_nt: TGTGCCAGCAGCCTGACAGGGATGAAGAACACCATATATTTT
cdr3_aa: CASSLTGMKNTIYF